A single sample is the source of the 4 T cell receptor beta chains below, sequenced in a study of OX40 agonist ivuxolimab in advanced cancers. Measured with immunoSEQ multiplex PCR; TCRdb has only the in-frame clones, and not every one. This repertoire shows some 70,000 clones, approximately 90% found once; its top ten account for approximately 2.8%. The input for sequencing was CD4+ or CD8+ T cells sorted from blood, taken in a trial of the OX40 agonist ivuxolimab. All receptors come from an adult with an advanced solid tumor such as melanoma, head and neck, liver or kidney cancer.

The chain employs TRBV9 and TRBJ1-4; D is undetermined. The CDR3 is made up of 13 amino acids. Trimming cost V 4 bases and J 3 bases, with 7 bases left between them. Per germline, CDR1 SGDLS and CDR2 YYNGEE. The CDR3 coding sequence is TGTGCCAGCAGCCTGAACTCTAATGAAAAACTGTTTTTT. It specifies CASSLNSNEKLFF.

The chain is built from TRBV6-4 and TRBJ1-6; D gene ambiguous. Germline V CDR1 and CDR2: MRHNA, SNTAGT. Between the trimmed V and J ends, which lost 3 bases and 0 bases, there was a span of 9 bases. The CDR3 length is 16 residues. This chain's CDR3 is CASSEPRCSYNSPLHF. The DNA of the CDR3 is TGTGCCAGCAGTGAGCCTAGGTGCTCCTATAATTCACCCCTCCACTTT.

This clone occurred once. This rearrangement joins TRBV5-1 to TRBJ2-3; TRBD2 agrees at 9 bases. Germline assignment: CDR1 SGHRS and CDR2 YFSETQ. This CDR3 comprises 14 residues. With V trimmed by 5 bases and J by 6 bases, 7 bases remained unmatched. This CDR3 is CASRLIAGEDTQYF. Written as DNA, the CDR3 is TGCGCCAGCAGGCTAATAGCGGGGGAGGATACGCAGTATTTT.

This clone was observed a few times. The chain couples TRBV30 to TRBJ2-2, with D perhaps TRBD1 or TRBD2 (6 bases each). Per germline, CDR1 GTSNPN and CDR2 SVGIG (reference sequence). The CDR3 consists of 14 residues. V was pared by 4 bases and J by 0 bases, with 9 bases between. The DNA of the CDR3 is TGTGCCTGGAAGGGGGGTCCGAACACCGGGGAGCTGTTTTTT. Its protein is CAWKGGPNTGELFF.